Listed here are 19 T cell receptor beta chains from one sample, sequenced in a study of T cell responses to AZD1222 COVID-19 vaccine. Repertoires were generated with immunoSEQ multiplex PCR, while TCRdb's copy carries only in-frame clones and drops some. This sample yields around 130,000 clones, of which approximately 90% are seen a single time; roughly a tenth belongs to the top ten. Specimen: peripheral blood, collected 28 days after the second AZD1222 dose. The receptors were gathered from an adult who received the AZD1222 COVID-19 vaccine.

The CDR3 bases are TGTGCCAGCAGCGAGGCCTATACGCAGTATTTT. This codes for CASSEAYTQYF. The J gene is TRBJ2-3, the V gene TRBV5-4; D remains ambiguous. The germline CDR1 and CDR2 sequences are SGHNT and YYREEE (reference sequence). The CDR3 runs to 11 residues. Deletions cut 4 bases from V and 7 bases from J, with 7 bases between.

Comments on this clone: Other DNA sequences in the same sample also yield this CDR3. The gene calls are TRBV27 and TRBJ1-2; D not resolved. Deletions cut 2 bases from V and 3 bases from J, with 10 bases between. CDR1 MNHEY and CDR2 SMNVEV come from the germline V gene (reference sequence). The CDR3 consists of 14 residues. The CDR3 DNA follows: TGTGCCAGCAGTTTACGCCCGGGCGACTATGGCTACACCTTC. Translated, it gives CASSLRPGDYGYTF.

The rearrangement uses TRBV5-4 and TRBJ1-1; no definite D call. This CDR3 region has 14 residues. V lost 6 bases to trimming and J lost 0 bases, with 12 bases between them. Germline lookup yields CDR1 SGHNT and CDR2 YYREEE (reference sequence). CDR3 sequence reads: CASTSKPLNTEAFF. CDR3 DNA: TGTGCCAGCACCTCAAAACCATTGAACACTGAAGCTTTCTTT.

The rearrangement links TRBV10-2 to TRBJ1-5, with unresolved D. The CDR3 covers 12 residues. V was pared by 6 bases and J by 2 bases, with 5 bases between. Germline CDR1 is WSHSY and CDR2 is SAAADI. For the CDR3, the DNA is TGCGCCAGCAGAAGTGGCAATCAGCCCCAGCATTTT. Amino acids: CASRSGNQPQHF.

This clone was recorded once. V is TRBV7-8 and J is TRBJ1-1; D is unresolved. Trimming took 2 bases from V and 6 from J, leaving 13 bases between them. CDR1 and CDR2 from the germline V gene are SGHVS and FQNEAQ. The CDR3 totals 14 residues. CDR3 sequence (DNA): TGTGCCAGCAGCTTACCCTTGATCTCGGCTGAAGCTTTCTTT. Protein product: CASSLPLISAEAFF.

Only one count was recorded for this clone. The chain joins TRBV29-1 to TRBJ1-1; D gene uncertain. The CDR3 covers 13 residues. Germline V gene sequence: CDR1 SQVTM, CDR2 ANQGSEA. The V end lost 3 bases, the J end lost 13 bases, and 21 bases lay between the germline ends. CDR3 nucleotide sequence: TGCAGCGTTGAGCGGCCCCCAGGTCCAGTTGGTTTCTTT. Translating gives CSVERPPGPVGFF.

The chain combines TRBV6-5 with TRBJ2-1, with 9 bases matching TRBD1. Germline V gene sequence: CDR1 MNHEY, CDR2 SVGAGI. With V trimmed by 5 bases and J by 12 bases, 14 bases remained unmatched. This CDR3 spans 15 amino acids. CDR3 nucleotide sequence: TGTGCCAGCAGTAAGCCGGGACAGGGAAATCGTTGGCAGTTCTTC. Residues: CASSKPGQGNRWQFF.

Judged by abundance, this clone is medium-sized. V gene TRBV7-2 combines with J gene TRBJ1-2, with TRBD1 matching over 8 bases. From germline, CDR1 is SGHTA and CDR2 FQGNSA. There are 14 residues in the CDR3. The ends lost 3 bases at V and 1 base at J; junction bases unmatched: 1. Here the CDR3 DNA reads TGTGCCAGCAGCTTCACAGGGGGTAACTATGGCTACACCTTC. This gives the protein CASSFTGGNYGYTF.

The DNA for the CDR3 is TGTGCCAGCAGTCGAGGGACTACGGGAGTCTACGAGCAGTACTTC. Protein sequence: CASSRGTTGVYEQYF. The genes are TRBV9 and TRBJ2-7; 7 bases agree with TRBD2. The CDR3 covers 15 residues. Germline assignment: CDR1 SGDLS and CDR2 YYNGEE. V lost 5 bases, J lost 3 bases, and 11 bases stayed unmatched.

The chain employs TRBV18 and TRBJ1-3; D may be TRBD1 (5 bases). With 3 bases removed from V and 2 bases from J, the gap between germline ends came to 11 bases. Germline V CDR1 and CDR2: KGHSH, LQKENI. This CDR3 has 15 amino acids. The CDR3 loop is CASSPRGGAGNTIYF. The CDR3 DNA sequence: TGTGCCAGCTCACCCCGGGGAGGGGCTGGAAACACCATATATTTT.

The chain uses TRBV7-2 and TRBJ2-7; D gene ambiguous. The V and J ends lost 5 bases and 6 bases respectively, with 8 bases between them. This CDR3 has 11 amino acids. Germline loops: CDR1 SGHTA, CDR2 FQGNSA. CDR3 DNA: TGTGCCAGCAGCCGAATGGGCGAGCAGTACTTC. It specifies CASSRMGEQYF. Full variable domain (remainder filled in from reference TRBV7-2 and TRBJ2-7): GAGVSQSPSNKVTEKGKDVELRCDPISGHTALYWYRQSLGQGLEFLIYFQGNSAPDKSGLPSDRFSAERTGGSVSTLTIQRTQQEDSAVYLCASSRMGEQYFGPGTRLTVT.

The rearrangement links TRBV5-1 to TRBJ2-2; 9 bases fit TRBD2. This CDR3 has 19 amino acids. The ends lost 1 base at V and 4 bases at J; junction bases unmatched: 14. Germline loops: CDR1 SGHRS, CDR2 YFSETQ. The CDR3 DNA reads TGCGCCAGCAGCTTGCGTAGCGGGGGCCCCCTGAACGGCACCGGGGAGCTGTTTTTT. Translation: CASSLRSGGPLNGTGELFF. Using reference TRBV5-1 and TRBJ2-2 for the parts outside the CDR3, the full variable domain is KAGVTQTPRYLIKTRGQQVTLSCSPISGHRSVSWYQQTPGQGLQFLFEYFSETQRNKGNFPGRFSGRQFSNSRSEMNVSTLELGDSALYLCASSLRSGGPLNGTGELFFGEGSRLTVL.

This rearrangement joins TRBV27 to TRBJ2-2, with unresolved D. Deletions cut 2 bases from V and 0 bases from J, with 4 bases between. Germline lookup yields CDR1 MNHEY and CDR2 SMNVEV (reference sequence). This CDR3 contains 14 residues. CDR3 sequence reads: CASSLKSNTGELFF. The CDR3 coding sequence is TGTGCCAGCAGTTTAAAGTCGAACACCGGGGAGCTGTTTTTT.

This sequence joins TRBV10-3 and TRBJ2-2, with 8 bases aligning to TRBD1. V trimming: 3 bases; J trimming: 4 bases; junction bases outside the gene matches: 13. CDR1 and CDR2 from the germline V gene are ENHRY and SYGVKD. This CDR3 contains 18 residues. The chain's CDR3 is CAISDWVGQGAITGELFF. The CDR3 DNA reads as TGTGCCATCAGTGATTGGGTCGGGCAGGGGGCGATCACCGGGGAGCTGTTTTTT.

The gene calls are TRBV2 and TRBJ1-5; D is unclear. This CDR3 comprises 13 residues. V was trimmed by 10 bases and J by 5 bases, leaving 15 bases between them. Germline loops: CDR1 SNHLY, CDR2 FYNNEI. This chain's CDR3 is CATSRAGYQPQHF. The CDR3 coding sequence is TGTGCCACCTCCCGGGCAGGATATCAGCCCCAGCATTTT.

CDR3 in DNA: TGTGCCAGCAAGAGGGGGACTACGACAGGCAATCAGCCCCAGCATTTT. Translated, it gives CASKRGTTTGNQPQHF. J is TRBJ1-5 and V is TRBV27, with D possibly matching TRBD1 (6 bases). The CDR3 runs to 16 residues. Germline V gene sequence: CDR1 MNHEY, CDR2 SMNVEV (reference sequence). V shed 7 bases and J shed 2 bases, with 18 bases lying between them.

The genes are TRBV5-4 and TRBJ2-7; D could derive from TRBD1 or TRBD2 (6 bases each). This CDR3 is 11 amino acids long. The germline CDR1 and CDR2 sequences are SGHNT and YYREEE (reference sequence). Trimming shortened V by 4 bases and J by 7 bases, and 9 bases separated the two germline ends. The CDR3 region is CASSGGGEQYF. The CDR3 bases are TGTGCCAGCAGCGGAGGGGGAGAGCAGTACTTC.

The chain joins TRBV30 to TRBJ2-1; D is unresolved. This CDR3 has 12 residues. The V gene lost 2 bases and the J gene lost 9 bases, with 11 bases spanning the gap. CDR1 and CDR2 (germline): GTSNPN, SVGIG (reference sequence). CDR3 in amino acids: CAWSLNLAEQFF. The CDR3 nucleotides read TGTGCCTGGAGTCTAAATCTGGCTGAGCAGTTCTTC.

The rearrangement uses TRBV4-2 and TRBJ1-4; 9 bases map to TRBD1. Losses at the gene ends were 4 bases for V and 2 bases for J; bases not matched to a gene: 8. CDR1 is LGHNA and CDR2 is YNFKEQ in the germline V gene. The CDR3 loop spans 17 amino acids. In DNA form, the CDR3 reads TGTGCCAGCAGCCCTGGACAGGGGATGGCGACTAATGAAAAACTGTTTTTT. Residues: CASSPGQGMATNEKLFF.